This T cell receptor (beta chain) was retrieved from a study of T cell clonality in common variable immunodeficiency. Sequencing was performed with immunoSEQ multiplex PCR; in TCRdb, only in-frame clones are kept and a portion is missing. This sample carries around 29,000 clones and no singletons, and about 12% goes to the top ten. In regard to this clone: Its antigen is unknown. Read data end 3 residues before the CDR3 end; the end is taken from the germline J gene.

Blood samples were heparinized, about 4.5 to 9 ml per donor. The germline V and J ends were trimmed by 6 bases and 2 bases, with 9 bases remaining between them. This CDR3 contains 13 residues. Looked up from germline, CDR1 is SGHTA and CDR2 is FQGTGA. Study findings and constraints: TCRbeta clonality was increased in CVID versus healthy controls. CVID subjects shared fewer TCRbeta clones than healthy controls did. Fewer deletions and N-nucleotide insertions were reportedly seen in common variable immunodeficiency TCR beta sequences.

The TCR was taken from a person aged 18-69 years in good health. The V and J genes are TRBV7-3 and TRBJ2-3; weak D call: TRBD2 (6 bases). Sequencing was carried out using peripheral blood mononuclear cells. The chain's CDR3 is CASSTDYTDTQYF. The covered CDR3 bases are TGTGCCAGCAGTACGGACTACACAGATACG.